One sample yielded the 6 T cell receptor beta chains listed below, sequenced in a study of control samples from healthy donors and cancer patients. Sequenced by immunoSEQ multiplex PCR; TCRdb stores in-frame clones only, minus some. The data show roughly 160,000 clones, 80% to 90% seen once. The sequencing sample was made of blood. The receptors shown here come from a woman aged 30 to 39 in good health.

The J gene is TRBJ2-5, the V gene TRBV10-3; weak D call: TRBD1 (5 bases). Deletions cut 2 bases from V and 2 bases from J, with 12 bases between. The CDR3 sequence is 15 residues long. Germline CDR1 ENHRY, CDR2 SYGVKD. The CDR3 protein is CAISEGQGQQETQYF. The CDR3 bases are TGTGCCATCAGTGAGGGTCAGGGTCAGCAAGAGACCCAGTACTTC.

The genes are TRBV19 and TRBJ2-7; TRBD1 matches at 7 bases. V lost 4 bases, J lost 2 bases, and 2 bases stayed unmatched. This CDR3 contains 13 residues. Looked up from germline, CDR1 is LNHDA and CDR2 is SQIVND (reference sequence). DNA of the CDR3: TGTGCCAGTAGTAAGGGGACAGCCTACGAGCAGTACTTC. Its protein product is CASSKGTAYEQYF.

This clone came up a few times. This chain uses TRBV5-4 with TRBJ2-5; the D is unclear. Per the germline V gene, CDR1 is SGHNT and CDR2 is YYREEE (reference sequence). V gave up 1 base and J gave up 3 bases, with 7 bases separating them. This CDR3 has 13 amino acids. In nucleotides, the CDR3 is TGTGCCAGCAGCTTGCTTCTTGAAGAGACCCAGTACTTC. This sequence encodes CASSLLLEETQYF.

This clone was counted at least ten times. The gene calls are TRBV11-2 and TRBJ1-5, with D perhaps TRBD1 (5 bases). V was cut by 1 base and J by 4 bases, with 8 bases left in between. CDR3 length equals 14 residues. Germline V lookup: CDR1 SGHAT, CDR2 FQNNGV. This CDR3 is CASSLGTRNQPQHF. The DNA of the CDR3 is TGTGCCAGCAGCTTAGGGACAAGAAATCAGCCCCAGCATTTT.

This chain links TRBV9 with TRBJ1-4; D ambiguous. The CDR3 has 15 residues. With 4 bases removed from V and 0 bases from J, the gap between germline ends came to 10 bases. The germline V gene encodes CDR1 SGDLS and CDR2 YYNGEE. This CDR3 reads CASSRGHATNEKLFF. In DNA, the CDR3 is TGTGCCAGCAGCCGAGGGCATGCAACTAATGAAAAACTGTTTTTT.

This sequence joins TRBV6-6 and TRBJ2-7, with D perhaps matching TRBD1 or TRBD2 (6 bases each). Germline V gene data show CDR1 as MNHNY and CDR2 as SVGAGI (reference sequence). The CDR3 covers 13 residues. Deletions cut 4 bases from V and 6 bases from J, with 13 bases between. The CDR3 nucleotides read TGTGCCAGCAGTTTTTTACAGGGAGGCGAGCAGTACGTC. Amino acids: CASSFLQGGEQYV.